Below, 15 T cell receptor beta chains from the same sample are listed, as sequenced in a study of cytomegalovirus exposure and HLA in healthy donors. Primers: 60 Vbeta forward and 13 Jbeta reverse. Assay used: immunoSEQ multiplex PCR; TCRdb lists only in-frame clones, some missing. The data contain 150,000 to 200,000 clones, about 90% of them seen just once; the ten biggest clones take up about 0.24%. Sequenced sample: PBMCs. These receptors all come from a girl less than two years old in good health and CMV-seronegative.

CDR3 in amino acids: CASSQGQGYLRGYTF. The CDR3 bases are TGCGCCAGCAGCCAAGGACAGGGGTACTTGAGAGGCTACACCTTC. The rearrangement uses TRBV5-1 and TRBJ1-2; 9 bases fit TRBD1. CDR3 length: 15 amino acids. Per germline, CDR1 SGHRS and CDR2 YFSETQ. The ends lost 4 bases at V and 8 bases at J; junction bases unmatched: 12. Supplemented by reference TRBV5-1 and TRBJ1-2, the full variable domain reads KAGVTQTPRYLIKTRGQQVTLSCSPISGHRSVSWYQQTPGQGLQFLFEYFSETQRNKGNFPGRFSGRQFSNSRSEMNVSTLELGDSALYLCASSQGQGYLRGYTFGSGTRLTVV.

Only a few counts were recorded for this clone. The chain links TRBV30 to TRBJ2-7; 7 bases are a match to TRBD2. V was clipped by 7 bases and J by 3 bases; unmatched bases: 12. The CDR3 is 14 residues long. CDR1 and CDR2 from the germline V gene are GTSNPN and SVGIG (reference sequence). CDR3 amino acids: CASGYGGKNYEQYF. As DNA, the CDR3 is TGTGCCTCCGGTTACGGGGGGAAGAACTACGAGCAGTACTTC. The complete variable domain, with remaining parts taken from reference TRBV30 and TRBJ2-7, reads SQTIHQWPATLVQPVGSPLSLECTVEGTSNPNLYWYRQAAGRGLQLLFYSVGIGQISSEVPQNLSASRPQDRQFILSSKKLLLSDSGFYLCASGYGGKNYEQYFGPGTRLTVT.

The CDR3 DNA reads TGTGCCAGCAGCTTAGGGGCGGGGGCTAGCACAGATACGCAGTATTTT. Its translation is CASSLGAGASTDTQYF. This chain uses TRBV7-9 with TRBJ2-3; a weak D match, TRBD2 (7 bases). The CDR3 spans 16 residues. V shed 1 base and J shed 0 bases, with 11 bases lying between them. Germline V gene lookup returns CDR1 SEHNR and CDR2 FQNEAQ (reference sequence).

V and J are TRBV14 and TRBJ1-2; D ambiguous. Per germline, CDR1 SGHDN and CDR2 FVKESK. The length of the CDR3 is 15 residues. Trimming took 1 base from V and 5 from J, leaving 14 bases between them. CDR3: CASSQAQGRLYGYTF. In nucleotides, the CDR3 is TGTGCCAGCAGCCAAGCACAAGGGAGGCTGTATGGCTACACCTTC.

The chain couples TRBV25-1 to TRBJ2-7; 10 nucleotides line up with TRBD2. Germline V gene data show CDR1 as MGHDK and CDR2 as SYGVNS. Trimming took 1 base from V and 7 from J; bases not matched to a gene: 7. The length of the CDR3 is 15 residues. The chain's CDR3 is CASSESLAGVGEQYF. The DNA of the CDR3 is TGTGCCAGCAGTGAATCTCTAGCGGGGGTGGGAGAGCAGTACTTC.

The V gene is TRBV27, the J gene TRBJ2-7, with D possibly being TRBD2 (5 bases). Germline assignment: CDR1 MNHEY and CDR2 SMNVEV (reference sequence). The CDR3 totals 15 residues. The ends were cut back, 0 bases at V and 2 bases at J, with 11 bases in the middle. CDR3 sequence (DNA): TGTGCCAGCAGTTTATCAGGACTGAGGGCCTACGAGCAGTACTTC. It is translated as CASSLSGLRAYEQYF.

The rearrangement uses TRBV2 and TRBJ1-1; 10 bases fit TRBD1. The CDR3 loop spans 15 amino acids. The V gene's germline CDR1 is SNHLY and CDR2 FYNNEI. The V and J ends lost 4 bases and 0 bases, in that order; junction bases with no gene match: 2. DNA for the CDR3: TGTGCCAGCAGTGGGGACAGGGGCCTGAACACTGAAGCTTTCTTT. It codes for CASSGDRGLNTEAFF.

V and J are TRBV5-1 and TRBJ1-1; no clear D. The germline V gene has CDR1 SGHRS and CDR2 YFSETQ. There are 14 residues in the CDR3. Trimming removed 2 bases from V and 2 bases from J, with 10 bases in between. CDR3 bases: TGCGCCAGCAGCTTTGAGGCCCGAAACACTGAAGCTTTCTTT. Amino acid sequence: CASSFEARNTEAFF.

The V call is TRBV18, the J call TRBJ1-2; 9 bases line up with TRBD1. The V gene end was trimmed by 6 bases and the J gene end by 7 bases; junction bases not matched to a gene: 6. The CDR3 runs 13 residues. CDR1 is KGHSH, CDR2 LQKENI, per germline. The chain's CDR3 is CASSYDRGFGYTF. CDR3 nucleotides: TGTGCCAGCTCGTATGACAGGGGGTTTGGCTACACCTTC.

In DNA, the CDR3 is TGTGCCAGCAGCGAAGAGGTGGACAGGGTGACTGAAGCTTTCTTT. Protein: CASSEEVDRVTEAFF. The rearrangement joins TRBV13 to TRBJ1-1; 8 bases are a match to TRBD1. Per the germline V gene, CDR1 is PRHDT and CDR2 is FYEKMQ (reference sequence). After removal of 5 bases from V and 5 bases from J, the junction contained 10 bases not matched to a gene. This CDR3 contains 15 residues.

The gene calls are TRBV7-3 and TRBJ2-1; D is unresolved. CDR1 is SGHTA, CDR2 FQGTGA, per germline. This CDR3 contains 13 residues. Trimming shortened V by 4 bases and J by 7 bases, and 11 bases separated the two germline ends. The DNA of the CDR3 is TGTGCCAGCAGCTCCGGGTATGGAAATGAGCAGTTCTTC. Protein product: CASSSGYGNEQFF.

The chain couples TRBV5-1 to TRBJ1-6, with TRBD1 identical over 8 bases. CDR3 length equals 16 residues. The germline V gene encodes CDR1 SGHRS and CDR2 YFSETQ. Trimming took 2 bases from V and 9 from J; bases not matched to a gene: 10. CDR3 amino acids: CASSLKSQGAGSPLHF. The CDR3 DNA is TGCGCCAGCAGCTTAAAATCCCAGGGGGCGGGTTCACCCCTCCACTTT.

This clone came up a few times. This CDR3 is CASSSSKDRSYEQYF. CDR3 DNA sequence: TGTGCCAGCAGCTCTAGTAAGGACAGGAGTTACGAGCAGTACTTC. The chain links TRBV7-6 to TRBJ2-7, with 7 bases matching TRBD1. CDR3 length: 15 amino acids. V shed 4 bases, J shed 4 bases, and the junction held 10 bases outside the gene matches. Germline assignment: CDR1 SGHVS and CDR2 FNYEAQ.

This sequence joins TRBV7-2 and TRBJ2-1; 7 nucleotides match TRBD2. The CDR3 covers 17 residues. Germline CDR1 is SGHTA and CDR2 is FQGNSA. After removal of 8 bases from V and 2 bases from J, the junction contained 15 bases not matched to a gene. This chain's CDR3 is CASSPLAGATAYNEQFF. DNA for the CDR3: TGTGCCAGCTCTCCTCTCGCGGGAGCGACTGCCTACAATGAGCAGTTCTTC. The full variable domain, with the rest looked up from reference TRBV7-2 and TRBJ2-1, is GAGVSQSPSNKVTEKGKDVELRCDPISGHTALYWYRQSLGQGLEFLIYFQGNSAPDKSGLPSDRFSAERTGGSVSTLTIQRTQQEDSAVYLCASSPLAGATAYNEQFFGPGTRLTVL.

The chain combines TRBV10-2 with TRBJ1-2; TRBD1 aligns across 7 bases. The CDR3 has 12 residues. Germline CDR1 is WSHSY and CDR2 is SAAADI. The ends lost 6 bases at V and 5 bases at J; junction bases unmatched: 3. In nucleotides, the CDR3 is TGCGCCAGCAGGGAGACAGGGTATGGCTACACCTTC. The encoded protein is CASRETGYGYTF.